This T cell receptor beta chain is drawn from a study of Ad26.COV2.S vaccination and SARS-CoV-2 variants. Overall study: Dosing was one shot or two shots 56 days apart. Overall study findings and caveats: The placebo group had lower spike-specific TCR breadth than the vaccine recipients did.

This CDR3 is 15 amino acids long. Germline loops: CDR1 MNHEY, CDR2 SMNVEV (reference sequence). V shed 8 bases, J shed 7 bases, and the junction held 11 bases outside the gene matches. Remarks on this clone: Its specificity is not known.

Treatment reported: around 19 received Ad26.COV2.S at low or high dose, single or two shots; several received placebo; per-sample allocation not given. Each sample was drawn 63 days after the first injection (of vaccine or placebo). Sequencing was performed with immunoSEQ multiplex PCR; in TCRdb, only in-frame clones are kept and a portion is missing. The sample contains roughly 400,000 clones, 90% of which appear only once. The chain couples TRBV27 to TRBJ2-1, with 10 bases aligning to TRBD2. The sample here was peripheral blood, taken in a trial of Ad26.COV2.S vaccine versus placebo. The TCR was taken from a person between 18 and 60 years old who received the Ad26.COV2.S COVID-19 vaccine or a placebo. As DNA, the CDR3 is TGTGCCAGCCGCCCCGGGACTAGCGCGGTGAATGAGCAGTTCTTC. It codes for CASRPGTSAVNEQFF.